These 26 T cell receptor beta chains share one sample of origin, sequenced in a study of spatial heterogeneity in lung cancer. Indicated time point: sample taken at primary tumor resection. In each case, whole RNA from tumor, nontumor lung or frozen PBMC was sequenced unsorted. TCRdb redid the calling of the 5' RACE reads with MiXCR, one entry per CDR3 protein. Of tens of thousands of distinct CDR3 sequences in the sample, over 10% are singletons; the top ten hold 3.5% to 5.5%. The sample here was PBMCs, taken at surgery. The origin of the receptors is a male donor with early-stage non-small cell lung cancer.

The chain is built from TRBV25-1 and TRBJ2-3; TRBD2 might be the D (6 bases). The CDR3 has 14 amino acids. V was pared by 6 bases and J by 0 bases, with 10 bases between. Per germline, CDR1 MGHDK and CDR2 SYGVNS. The CDR3 loop is CASRRRDSTDTQYF. The DNA of the CDR3 is TGTGCCAGCAGGAGGAGGGATAGCACAGATACGCAGTATTTT.

The rearrangement uses TRBV7-3 and TRBJ1-5; D ambiguous. From germline, CDR1 is SGHTA and CDR2 FQGTGA. The length of the CDR3 is 13 residues. V lost 5 bases and J 4 bases, leaving 9 bases between the germline ends. CDR3 residues: CASSASLNQPQHF. CDR3 sequence (DNA): TGTGCCAGCAGCGCGAGTTTAAATCAGCCCCAGCATTTT. Full variable domain (remainder filled in from reference TRBV7-3 and TRBJ1-5): GAGVSQTPSNKVTEKGKYVELRCDPISGHTALYWYRQSLGQGPEFLIYFQGTGAADDSGLPNDRFFAVRPEGSVSTLKIQRTERGDSAVYLCASSASLNQPQHFGDGTRLSIL.

This clonotype was detected many times. The rearrangement joins TRBV6-1 to TRBJ2-1; the match to TRBD1 covers 9 bases. Trimming cost V 6 bases and J 8 bases; bases outside gene matches: 11. Germline CDR1 MNHNS, CDR2 SASEGT. The CDR3 has 15 residues. The CDR3 DNA reads TGTGCCAGCAGACCCGACACCGGGACAGGGTATGAGCAGTTCTTC. It is translated as CASRPDTGTGYEQFF.

V usage is TRBV7-9 and J usage is TRBJ2-3; maybe TRBD1 (6 bases). This CDR3 is 13 amino acids long. V lost 1 base and J lost 5, with 7 bases in between. Germline-derived CDR1 and CDR2 are SEHNR and FQNEAQ (reference sequence). The CDR3 sequence is CASSLDREDTQYF. DNA for the CDR3: TGTGCCAGCAGCTTAGACAGGGAAGATACGCAGTATTTT.

In its sample, this clonotype was seen a few times. The chain joins TRBV2 to TRBJ2-1; 10 positions agree with TRBD1. Germline-derived CDR1 and CDR2 are SNHLY and FYNNEI. CDR3 size: 15 residues. V shed 8 bases and J 7 bases; nucleotides not matched to a gene: 11. The CDR3 nucleotides read TGTGCCAGCGGGTTAAGAGGACAGGGGGGGAATGAGCAGTTCTTC. It codes for CASGLRGQGGNEQFF.

The J gene is TRBJ1-2, the V gene TRBV27; 10 bases map to TRBD1. After removal of 5 bases from V and 6 bases from J, the junction contained 9 bases not matched to a gene. Germline loops: CDR1 MNHEY, CDR2 SMNVEV (reference sequence). The CDR3 length is 15 residues. The CDR3 sequence: CASSHLDRGPHGYTF. The CDR3 DNA follows: TGTGCCAGCAGTCACCTAGACAGGGGGCCCCATGGCTACACCTTC.

The V gene is TRBV27, the J gene TRBJ2-5, with 10 nucleotides matching TRBD2. The CDR3 extends over 13 amino acids. The germline gives CDR1 MNHEY, CDR2 SMNVEV (reference sequence). Losses at the gene ends were 8 bases for V and 3 bases for J; bases not matched to a gene: 3. CDR3 nucleotide sequence: TGTGCCAGCCGTCTAGCGGGGGAAGAGACCCAGTACTTC. Encoded protein: CASRLAGEETQYF.

The chain employs TRBV5-1 and TRBJ2-3; the D gene is possibly TRBD2 (7 bases). The V gene lost 0 bases and the J gene lost 0 bases, with 14 bases spanning the gap. This CDR3 contains 17 residues. Germline V gives CDR1 SGHRS, CDR2 YFSETQ. CDR3 DNA sequence: TGCGCCAGCAGCTTGGAGGGGGGGCGAACTAGCACAGATACGCAGTATTTT. Residues: CASSLEGGRTSTDTQYF.

V gene TRBV20-1 combines with J gene TRBJ1-5; 9 bases fit TRBD1. The CDR3 is 15 residues long. The V gene's germline CDR1 is DFQATT and CDR2 SNEGSKA (reference sequence). J gave up 4 bases and V 2 bases, and 6 bases lay outside the gene matches. CDR3: CSARSLGQGNQPQHF. CDR3 nucleotides: TGCAGTGCTAGATCCTTAGGACAGGGGAATCAGCCCCAGCATTTT.

This clonotype was recorded at least ten times. The gene calls are TRBV29-1 and TRBJ2-3; D is possibly TRBD2 (5 bases). Looked up from germline, CDR1 is SQVTM and CDR2 is ANQGSEA. The CDR3 runs to 13 residues. The V and J ends lost 1 base and 3 bases respectively, with 8 bases between them. This chain's CDR3 is CSVEGRRTDTQYF. The CDR3, as DNA: TGCAGCGTTGAAGGGAGGAGAACAGATACGCAGTATTTT.

In its sample, this clonotype was seen a few times. The chain recombines TRBV2 with TRBJ2-5; D is ambiguous. The CDR3 is 11 residues long. Per germline, CDR1 SNHLY and CDR2 FYNNEI. The V end lost 8 bases, the J end lost 5 bases, and 9 bases lay between the germline ends. DNA for the CDR3: TGTGCCAGCGTATCGGTGGAGACCCAGTACTTC. Protein: CASVSVETQYF.

V usage is TRBV20-1 and J usage is TRBJ2-5, with D maybe TRBD1 (6 bases). Trimming stripped 6 bases from V and 5 bases from J, with 19 bases between. The CDR3 has 14 residues. Per the germline V gene, CDR1 is DFQATT and CDR2 is SNEGSKA (reference sequence). The CDR3 is CSARYRTGLETQYF. CDR3 sequence (DNA): TGCAGTGCCCGTTACCGCACAGGGTTGGAGACCCAGTACTTC.

This clonotype came up many times. The J gene is TRBJ1-1, the V gene TRBV5-1, with D tentatively TRBD1 (5 bases). This CDR3 comprises 15 residues. Between the trimmed V and J ends, which lost 2 bases and 0 bases, there was a span of 11 bases. Germline V gives CDR1 SGHRS, CDR2 YFSETQ. CDR3 amino acids: CASSLGTAMNTEAFF. In DNA, the CDR3 is TGCGCCAGCAGCTTAGGGACTGCTATGAACACTGAAGCTTTCTTT.

This clonotype was seen only a few times. The rearrangement joins TRBV5-6 to TRBJ2-7; no reliable D call. The CDR3 sequence is 15 residues long. V lost 0 bases to trimming and J lost 9 bases, with 19 bases between them. Per the germline V gene, CDR1 is SGHDT and CDR2 is YYEEEE. The CDR3 region has the DNA TGTGCCAGCAGCTTGGAGGCTGCACCGTTGAAGGGGCAGTACTTC. It codes for CASSLEAAPLKGQYF.

V usage is TRBV21-1 and J usage is TRBJ2-7; the table assigns TRBD1, which was not confirmed against the DNA. TRBV21-1 is a documented pseudogene. The CDR3 has 17 amino acids. The DNA of the CDR3 is TGTGCCAGCAGCAAAGTTTTCCGGGACCGTTCTTTCTACGAGCAGTACTTC. Encoded protein: CASSKVFRDRSFYEQYF.

This clonotype was seen more than once but under ten times. This chain joins TRBV5-6 and TRBJ2-7; D unresolved. Germline loops: CDR1 SGHDT, CDR2 YYEEEE. This CDR3 is built from 13 residues. The ends were cut back, 0 bases at V and 6 bases at J, with 10 bases in the middle. CDR3 in amino acids: CASSLAAVVEQYF. CDR3 coding DNA: TGTGCCAGCAGCTTGGCCGCGGTGGTCGAGCAGTACTTC.

There are a few counts of this clonotype. The genes are TRBV7-9 and TRBJ2-4; possibly TRBD2 for D (6 bases). From germline, CDR1 is SEHNR and CDR2 FQNEAQ (reference sequence). Trimming pared 8 bases from V and 7 bases from J, leaving 15 bases between. There are 13 residues in the CDR3. The DNA of the CDR3 is TGTGCCAGCGGCCTGGGAGGTAGGAACATTCAGTACTTC. Its protein is CASGLGGRNIQYF.

This clonotype has just a few counts. V usage is TRBV7-3 and J usage is TRBJ2-2; D remains unclear. V was shortened by 5 bases and J by 8 bases, with 12 bases between the two germline ends. The CDR3 runs to 13 residues. CDR1 and CDR2 from the germline V gene are SGHTA and FQGTGA. This CDR3 is CASSRQARGELFF. Written as DNA, the CDR3 is TGTGCCAGCAGCCGTCAGGCCAGGGGGGAGCTGTTTTTT. Supplemented by reference TRBV7-3 and TRBJ2-2, the full variable domain reads GAGVSQTPSNKVTEKGKYVELRCDPISGHTALYWYRQSLGQGPEFLIYFQGTGAADDSGLPNDRFFAVRPEGSVSTLKIQRTERGDSAVYLCASSRQARGELFFGEGSRLTVL.

V and J are TRBV5-1 and TRBJ2-1, with 12 bases aligning to TRBD1. The ends lost 0 bases at V and 7 bases at J; junction bases unmatched: 2. This CDR3 contains 15 residues. In germline, CDR1 is SGHRS, CDR2 YFSETQ. The CDR3 DNA sequence: TGCGCCAGCAGCTTGGTGGGACAGGGGGCGAATGAGCAGTTCTTC. Protein sequence: CASSLVGQGANEQFF.

This clonotype was detected only a few times. The chain is built from TRBV20-1 and TRBJ2-3; D gene uncertain. Trimming stripped 5 bases from V and 3 bases from J, with 15 bases between. Germline V lookup: CDR1 DFQATT, CDR2 SNEGSKA (reference sequence). The CDR3 consists of 14 residues. CDR3 in DNA: TGCAGTGCTTTCCCCGGGTGGGTGACAGATACGCAGTATTTT. Translated: CSAFPGWVTDTQYF.

This clonotype was found a few times. The chain has TRBV28 and TRBJ2-1, with 15 bases that match TRBD2. CDR1 and CDR2 (germline): MDHEN, SYDVKM. CDR3 size: 15 residues. J was trimmed by 8 bases and V by 7 bases; bases with no gene match: 6. The CDR3 reads CASTQGLAGGDEQFF. The CDR3 DNA is TGTGCCAGCACCCAGGGACTAGCGGGAGGAGATGAGCAGTTCTTC.

This clonotype has just a few counts. The gene calls are TRBV7-2 and TRBJ2-7; 9 bases fit TRBD2. The germline CDR1 and CDR2 sequences are SGHTA and FQGNSA. This CDR3 has 15 amino acids. The V gene end was trimmed by 5 bases and the J gene end by 6 bases; junction bases not matched to a gene: 11. Written as DNA, the CDR3 is TGTGCCAGCAGCCCCGTGGGGACTAGCCCCCTCGAGCAGTACTTC. This codes for CASSPVGTSPLEQYF.

This clonotype has ten or more counts. The gene calls are TRBV18 and TRBJ1-1; D may be TRBD1 (5 bases). Germline V gene lookup returns CDR1 KGHSH and CDR2 LQKENI. Trimming shortened V by 0 bases and J by 4 bases, and 12 bases separated the two germline ends. The CDR3 has 15 amino acids. In DNA, the CDR3 is TGTGCCAGCTCACCACCGGAGACAGCAGGCACTGAAGCTTTCTTT. Protein product: CASSPPETAGTEAFF.

This clonotype has more than one count but fewer than ten. This chain's CDR3 is CASSGQGALYGYTF. CDR3 coding DNA: TGTGCCAGTAGTGGACAGGGGGCGCTCTATGGCTACACCTTC. The chain carries TRBV19 and TRBJ1-2; 11 positions agree with TRBD1. Trimming took 5 bases from V and 4 from J; bases not matched to a gene: 3. Germline V gene sequence: CDR1 LNHDA, CDR2 SQIVND (reference sequence). This CDR3 is built from 14 residues. Filled out from reference TRBV19 and TRBJ1-2, the complete variable domain reads DGGITQSPKYLFRKEGQNVTLSCEQNLNHDAMYWYRQDPGQGLRLIYYSQIVNDFQKGDIAEGYSVSREKKESFPLTVTSAQKNPTAFYLCASSGQGALYGYTFGSGTRLTVV.

This clonotype occurred many times. The J gene is TRBJ2-1, the V gene TRBV4-1; 12 nucleotides match TRBD2. V was clipped by 6 bases and J by 6 bases; unmatched bases: 6. The CDR3 is made up of 15 amino acids. Germline V lookup: CDR1 MGHRA, CDR2 YSYEKL. Written as DNA, the CDR3 is TGCGCCAGCAGTCTCTCGACTAGCGGGAGCAATGAGCAGTTCTTC. Its translation: CASSLSTSGSNEQFF.

Many counts were recorded for this clonotype. The CDR3 loop reads CAISQGQGGTEAFF. CDR3 sequence (DNA): TGTGCCATCAGCCAAGGACAGGGGGGCACTGAAGCTTTCTTT. The gene calls are TRBV10-3 and TRBJ1-1, with TRBD1 matching over 10 bases. This CDR3 comprises 14 residues. The ends lost 6 bases at V and 4 bases at J; junction bases unmatched: 5. Per germline, CDR1 ENHRY and CDR2 SYGVKD.